The 7 T cell receptor beta chains in this list originate from one sample, sequenced in a study of vaccination and CD4 T cells after COVID-19. The treatment denotes: roughly ten-day PBMC culture with coronavirus spike peptide pools or control peptides (ViraFEST assay). Sequence data for DNA of cultured CD4+ T cells were generated by the Oncomine TCR Beta short-read assay. MiXCR was run by TCRdb on the PCR reads, yielding one entry per CDR3 protein. The sample has around 13,000 distinct CDR3 sequences, approximately 52% seen once; the top ten hold roughly 16%. Which antigens these TCRs recognize remains unknown. The material sequenced was CD4+ T cells from blood, cultured in vitro. The receptors originated from a human donor who had recovered from COVID-19.

The rearrangement links TRBV7-8 to TRBJ1-2, with 8 bases matching TRBD1. The germline V gene encodes CDR1 SGHVS and CDR2 FQNEAQ. CDR3 length: 16 amino acids. V trimming: 0 bases; J trimming: 1 base; junction bases outside the gene matches: 4. The CDR3 DNA sequence: TGTGCCAGCAGCTTAGCGAGGGGACAGGTTAACTATGGCTACACCTTC. Translating gives CASSLARGQVNYGYTF.

A few counts support this clonotype. The genes are TRBV7-9 and TRBJ1-1, with D possibly being TRBD1 (5 bases). The CDR3 has 13 amino acids. Germline V gene lookup returns CDR1 SEHNR and CDR2 FQNEAQ (reference sequence). V lost 1 base and J lost 6, with 9 bases in between. The DNA of the CDR3 is TGTGCCAGCAGCTTAGATTGGGGGTCTGAAGCTTTCTTT. It codes for CASSLDWGSEAFF.

The chain couples TRBV28 to TRBJ2-7, with 9 nucleotides matching TRBD1. Germline CDR1 is MDHEN and CDR2 is SYDVKM. With 5 bases clipped from V and 5 bases from J, the junction kept 10 bases outside the gene matches. The CDR3 has 15 residues. The CDR3 sequence: CASSVTGGRVNEQYF. The DNA of the CDR3 is TGTGCCAGCAGTGTCACAGGGGGCCGTGTCAACGAGCAGTACTTC.

V and J are TRBV28 and TRBJ1-2, with D perhaps TRBD1 (6 bases). Germline V gene sequence: CDR1 MDHEN, CDR2 SYDVKM. V was cut by 3 bases and J by 6 bases, with 11 bases left in between. This CDR3 region has 13 residues. The CDR3 sequence is CASSFPQGHGYTF. The CDR3 DNA is TGTGCCAGCAGTTTTCCCCAGGGGCATGGCTACACCTTC.

This clonotype was counted a few times. CDR3 residues: CSASGPSHFF. The DNA for the CDR3 is TGCAGTGCTAGCGGACCGTCACATTTCTTC. This chain links TRBV20-1 with TRBJ2-1; D is ambiguous. The ends were cut back, 3 bases at V and 16 bases at J, with 13 bases in the middle. CDR1 DFQATT and CDR2 SNEGSKA come from the germline V gene (reference sequence). CDR3 size: 10 residues.

The V and J genes are TRBV20-1 and TRBJ1-6, with 11 bases aligning to TRBD1. The CDR3 totals 13 residues. Losses at the gene ends were 7 bases for V and 9 bases for J; bases not matched to a gene: 5. Germline CDR1 is DFQATT and CDR2 is SNEGSKA (reference sequence). CDR3 residues: CSVPGQGGSPLHF. In nucleotides, the CDR3 is TGCAGTGTACCGGGACAGGGGGGTTCACCCCTCCACTTT.

V and J are TRBV28 and TRBJ1-2; 10 positions agree with TRBD1. Trimming at V came to 6 bases and at J to 6 bases, leaving 4 bases not matched to a gene. This CDR3 contains 13 residues. Germline V CDR1 and CDR2: MDHEN, SYDVKM. The CDR3 sequence is CASRGDRGDGYTF. In DNA form, the CDR3 reads TGTGCCAGCAGGGGGGACAGGGGTGATGGCTACACCTTC.